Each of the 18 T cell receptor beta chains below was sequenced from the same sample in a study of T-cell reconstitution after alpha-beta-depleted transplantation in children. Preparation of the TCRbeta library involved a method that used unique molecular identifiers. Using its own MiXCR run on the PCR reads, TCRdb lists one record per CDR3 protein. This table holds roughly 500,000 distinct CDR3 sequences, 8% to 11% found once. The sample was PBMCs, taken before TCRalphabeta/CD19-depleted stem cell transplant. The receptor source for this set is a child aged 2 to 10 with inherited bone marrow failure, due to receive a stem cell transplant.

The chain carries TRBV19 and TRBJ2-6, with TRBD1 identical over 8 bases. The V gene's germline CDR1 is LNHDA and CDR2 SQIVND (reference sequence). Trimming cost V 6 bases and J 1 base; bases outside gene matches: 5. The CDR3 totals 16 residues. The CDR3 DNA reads TGTGCCAGTAGCCACAGGGGGACTTCTGGGGCCAACGTCCTGACTTTC. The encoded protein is CASSHRGTSGANVLTF.

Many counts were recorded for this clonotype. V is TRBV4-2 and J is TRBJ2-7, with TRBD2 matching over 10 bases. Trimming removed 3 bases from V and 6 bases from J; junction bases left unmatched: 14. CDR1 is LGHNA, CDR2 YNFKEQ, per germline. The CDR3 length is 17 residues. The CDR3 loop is CASSQETRAGGRSEQYF. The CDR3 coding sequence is TGTGCCAGCAGCCAGGAGACAAGAGCGGGAGGGAGAAGCGAGCAGTACTTC.

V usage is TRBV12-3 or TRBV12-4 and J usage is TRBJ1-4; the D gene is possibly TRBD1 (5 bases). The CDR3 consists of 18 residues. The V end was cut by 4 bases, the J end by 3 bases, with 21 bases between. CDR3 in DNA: TGTGCCAGCAGTTGCCCGGGAGGGAGGGGTTTGGCTAATGAAAAACTGTTTTTT. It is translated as CASSCPGGRGLANEKLFF.

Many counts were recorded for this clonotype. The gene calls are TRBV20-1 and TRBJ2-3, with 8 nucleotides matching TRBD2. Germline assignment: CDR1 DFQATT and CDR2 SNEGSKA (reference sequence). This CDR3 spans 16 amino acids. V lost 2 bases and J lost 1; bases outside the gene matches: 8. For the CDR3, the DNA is TGCAGTGCTAGACCCCTGGGACTAGAGGGCACAGATACGCAGTATTTT. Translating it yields CSARPLGLEGTDTQYF.

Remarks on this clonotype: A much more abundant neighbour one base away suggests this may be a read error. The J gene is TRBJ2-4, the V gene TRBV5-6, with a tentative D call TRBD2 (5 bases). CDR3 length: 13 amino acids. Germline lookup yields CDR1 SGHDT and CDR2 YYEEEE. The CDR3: CASSSLAKHIQYF. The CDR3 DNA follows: TGTGCCAGCAGCTCGCTAGCCAAACACATTCAGTACTTC.

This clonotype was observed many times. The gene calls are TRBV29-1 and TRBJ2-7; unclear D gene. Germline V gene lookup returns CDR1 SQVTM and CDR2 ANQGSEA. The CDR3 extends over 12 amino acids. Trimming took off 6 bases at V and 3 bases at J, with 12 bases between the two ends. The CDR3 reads CSVALMGYEQYF. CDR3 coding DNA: TGCAGCGTGGCCCTGATGGGCTACGAGCAGTACTTC.

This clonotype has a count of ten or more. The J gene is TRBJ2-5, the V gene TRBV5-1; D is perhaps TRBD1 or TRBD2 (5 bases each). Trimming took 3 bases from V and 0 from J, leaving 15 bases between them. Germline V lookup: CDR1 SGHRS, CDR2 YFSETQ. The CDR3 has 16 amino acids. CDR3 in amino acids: CASSSTRPDNQETQYF. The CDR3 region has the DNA TGCGCCAGCAGCTCCACTAGACCGGACAACCAAGAGACCCAGTACTTC.

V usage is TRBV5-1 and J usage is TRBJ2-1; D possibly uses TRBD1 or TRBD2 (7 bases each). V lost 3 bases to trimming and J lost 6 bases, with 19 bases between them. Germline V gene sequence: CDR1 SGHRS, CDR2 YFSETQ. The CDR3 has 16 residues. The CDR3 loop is CASSSRGRESGNEQFF. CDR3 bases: TGCGCCAGCAGCTCAAGGGGGCGGGAGAGCGGCAATGAGCAGTTCTTC.

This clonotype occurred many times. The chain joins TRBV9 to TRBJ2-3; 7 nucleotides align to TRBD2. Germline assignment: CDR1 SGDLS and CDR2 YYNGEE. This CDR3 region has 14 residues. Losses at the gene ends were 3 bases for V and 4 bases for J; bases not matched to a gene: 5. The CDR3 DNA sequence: TGTGCCAGCAGCGGAAGCGGGACTGCAGATACGCAGTATTTT. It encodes CASSGSGTADTQYF.

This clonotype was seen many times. The CDR3 sequence: CASSLSGAGGGETQYF. The DNA of the CDR3 is TGTGCCAGCAGCTTATCTGGAGCGGGAGGTGGGGAGACCCAGTACTTC. The rearrangement uses TRBV7-8 and TRBJ2-5; 9 bases align to TRBD2. Germline V CDR1 and CDR2: SGHVS, FQNEAQ. With V trimmed by 2 bases and J by 5 bases, 9 bases remained unmatched. The CDR3 spans 16 residues.

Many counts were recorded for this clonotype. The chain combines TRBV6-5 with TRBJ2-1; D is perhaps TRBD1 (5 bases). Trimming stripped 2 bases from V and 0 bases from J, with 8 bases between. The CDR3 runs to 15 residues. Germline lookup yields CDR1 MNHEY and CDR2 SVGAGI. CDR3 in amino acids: CASSYGQGSYNEQFF. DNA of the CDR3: TGTGCCAGCAGTTACGGGCAGGGCTCCTACAATGAGCAGTTCTTC.

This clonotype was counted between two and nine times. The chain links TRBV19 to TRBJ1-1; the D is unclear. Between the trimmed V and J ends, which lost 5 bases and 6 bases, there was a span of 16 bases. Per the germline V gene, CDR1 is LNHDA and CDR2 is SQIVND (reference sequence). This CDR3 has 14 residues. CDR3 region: CASSYSLGLAEAFF. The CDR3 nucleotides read TGTGCCAGTAGTTACTCCCTCGGGCTCGCTGAAGCTTTCTTT. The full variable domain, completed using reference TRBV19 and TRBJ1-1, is DGGITQSPKYLFRKEGQNVTLSCEQNLNHDAMYWYRQDPGQGLRLIYYSQIVNDFQKGDIAEGYSVSREKKESFPLTVTSAQKNPTAFYLCASSYSLGLAEAFFGQGTRLTVV.

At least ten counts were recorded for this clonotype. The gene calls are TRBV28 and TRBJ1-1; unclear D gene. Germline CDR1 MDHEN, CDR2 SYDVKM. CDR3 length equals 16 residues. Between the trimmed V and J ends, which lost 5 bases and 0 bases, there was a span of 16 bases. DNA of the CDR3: TGTGCCAGCAGTCCTGGTAGATGGACGATGAACACTGAAGCTTTCTTT. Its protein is CASSPGRWTMNTEAFF. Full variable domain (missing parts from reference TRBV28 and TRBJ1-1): DVKVTQSSRYLVKRTGEKVFLECVQDMDHENMFWYRQDPGLGLRLIYFSYDVKMKEKGDIPEGYSVSREKKERFSLILESASTNQTSMYLCASSPGRWTMNTEAFFGQGTRLTVV.

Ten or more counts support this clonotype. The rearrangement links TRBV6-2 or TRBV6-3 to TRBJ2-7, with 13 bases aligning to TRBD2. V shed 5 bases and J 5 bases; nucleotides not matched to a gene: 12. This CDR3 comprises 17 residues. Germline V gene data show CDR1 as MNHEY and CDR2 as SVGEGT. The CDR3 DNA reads TGTGCCAGCAGTCAAACCCCCTGGACTAGCGGGAGTCACGAGCAGTACTTC. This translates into CASSQTPWTSGSHEQYF.

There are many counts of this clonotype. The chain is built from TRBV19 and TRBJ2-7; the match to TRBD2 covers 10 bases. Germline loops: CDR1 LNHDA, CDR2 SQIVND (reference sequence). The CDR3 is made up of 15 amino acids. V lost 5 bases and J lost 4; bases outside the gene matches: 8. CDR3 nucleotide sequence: TGTGCCAGTAGTCCTACTAGCGGGACCTTTTACGAGCAGTACTTC. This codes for CASSPTSGTFYEQYF.

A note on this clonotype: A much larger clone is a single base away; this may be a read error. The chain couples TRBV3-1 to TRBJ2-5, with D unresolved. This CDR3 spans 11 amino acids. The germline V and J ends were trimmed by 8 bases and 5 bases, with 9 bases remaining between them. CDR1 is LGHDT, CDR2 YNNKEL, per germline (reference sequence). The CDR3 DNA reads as TGTGCCAGCGGGATCTACGAGACCCAGTACTTC. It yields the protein CASGIYETQYF.

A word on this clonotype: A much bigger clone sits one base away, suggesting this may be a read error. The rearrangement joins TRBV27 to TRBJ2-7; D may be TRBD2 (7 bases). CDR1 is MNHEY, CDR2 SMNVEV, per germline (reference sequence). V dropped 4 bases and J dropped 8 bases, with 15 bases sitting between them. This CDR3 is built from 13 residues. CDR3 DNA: TGTGCCAGCAGTTGGGCGGGGGCGCACCAGCAGTACTTC. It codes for CASSWAGAHQQYF.

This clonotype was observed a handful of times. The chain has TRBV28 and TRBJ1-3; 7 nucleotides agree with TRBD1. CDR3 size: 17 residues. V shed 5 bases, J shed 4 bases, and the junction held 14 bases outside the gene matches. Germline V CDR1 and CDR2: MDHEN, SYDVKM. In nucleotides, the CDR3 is TGTGCCAGCAGTCGCCCGGCCGAACAGGGGTACGGAAACACCATATATTTT. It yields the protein CASSRPAEQGYGNTIYF.